Following are 10 T cell receptor beta chains from one sample sequenced in a study of cytomegalovirus exposure and HLA in healthy donors. Some clones are missing from TCRdb's copy, which holds only in-frame ones; the method was immunoSEQ multiplex PCR. There are fewer than 150,000 clones in the sample; roughly four fifths occur only once, and roughly 27% lies in the top ten. The sequencing sample was made of PBMCs. The receptors come from a man in his thirties or forties in good health and CMV-seropositive.

CDR3 nucleotide sequence: TGCGCCAGCAGCTTGGGAGGGGGGGCGTCCCAAGAGACCCAGTACTTC. Encoded protein: CASSLGGGASQETQYF. The rearrangement uses TRBV5-1 and TRBJ2-5; TRBD2 is a possible D gene (7 bases). Trimming removed 0 bases from V and 1 base from J, with 13 bases in between. Germline V lookup: CDR1 SGHRS, CDR2 YFSETQ. The CDR3 has 16 residues.

The chain carries TRBV6-5 and TRBJ1-1; maybe TRBD1 (5 bases). Deletions cut 6 bases from V and 1 base from J, with 12 bases between. The length of the CDR3 is 14 residues. Germline V CDR1 and CDR2: MNHEY, SVGAGI. The CDR3 DNA sequence: TGTGCCAGCAGGAGAACAGGATCGAACACTGAAGCTTTCTTT. Translating gives CASRRTGSNTEAFF.

V is TRBV5-1 and J is TRBJ1-5, with D perhaps matching TRBD1 (5 bases). V gave up 2 bases and J gave up 2 bases, with 11 bases separating them. CDR3 length: 15 residues. CDR1 is SGHRS and CDR2 is YFSETQ in the germline V gene. CDR3 sequence: CASSLGLQGNQPQHF. The CDR3 nucleotides are TGCGCCAGCAGCTTAGGTCTACAGGGCAATCAGCCCCAGCATTTT.

Here the CDR3 reads CASSLGLGLSYGYTF. The CDR3 nucleotides are TGTGCCAGCAGCTTGGGTTTGGGGCTTTCCTATGGCTACACCTTC. The chain links TRBV7-2 to TRBJ1-2; a possible D gene is TRBD1 (5 bases). The CDR3 has 15 residues. Germline V gene sequence: CDR1 SGHTA, CDR2 FQGNSA. Trimming shortened V by 3 bases and J by 4 bases, and 15 bases separated the two germline ends.

The V and J genes are TRBV4-1 and TRBJ1-5, with D possibly TRBD1 on 6 matching bases. Trimming left V 1 base short and J 6 bases short, with 19 bases between. The germline CDR1 and CDR2 sequences are MGHRA and YSYEKL. The CDR3 contains 17 residues. The CDR3 loop is CASSQVRGGAGPQPQHF. The CDR3 region has the DNA TGCGCCAGCAGCCAAGTTCGAGGGGGGGCAGGGCCTCAGCCCCAGCATTTT.

This clone has only a few counts. This chain joins TRBV5-1 and TRBJ1-1; D is perhaps TRBD1 (6 bases). Germline values: CDR1 SGHRS, CDR2 YFSETQ. This CDR3 has 13 residues. Trimming cost V 4 bases and J 4 bases, with 11 bases left between them. The CDR3 coding sequence is TGCGCCAGCAGCCTCACAGGGTTCACTGAAGCTTTCTTT. This sequence encodes CASSLTGFTEAFF.

The rearrangement joins TRBV10-1 to TRBJ2-5; possibly TRBD2 for D (6 bases). Germline-derived CDR1 and CDR2 are WNHNN and SYGVQD (reference sequence). The ends were cut back, 4 bases at V and 3 bases at J, with 15 bases in the middle. The CDR3 has 15 amino acids. For the CDR3, the DNA is TGCGCCAGCAGTGCGGGGGTAGCAAGAGAAGAGACCCAGTACTTC. Translating it yields CASSAGVAREETQYF.

The chain has TRBV19 and TRBJ1-2, with 12 bases matching TRBD1. The CDR3 sequence is 17 residues long. J lost 1 base, V lost 5 bases, and 8 bases had no gene match. Per germline, CDR1 LNHDA and CDR2 SQIVND (reference sequence). The CDR3 DNA reads TGTGCCAGTAGTTCAACGGGACAGGGGGCTGTTAACTATGGCTACACCTTC. It is translated as CASSSTGQGAVNYGYTF.

This clone was observed at least ten times. This chain connects TRBV21-1 to TRBJ2-5; TRBD2 is the table's D call, not checked against the DNA. TRBV21-1 constitutes a pseudogene. The CDR3 loop spans 12 amino acids. The CDR3 region is CASSKSFKTQYF. The CDR3 nucleotides are TGTGCCAGCAGCAAAAGCTTCAAGACCCAGTACTTC.

This clone has at least ten counts. The gene calls are TRBV6-1 and TRBJ2-7; 7 nucleotides line up with TRBD2. The ends lost 2 bases at V and 4 bases at J; junction bases unmatched: 5. Germline V gene data show CDR1 as MNHNS and CDR2 as SASEGT. CDR3 size: 14 residues. The DNA of the CDR3 is TGTGCCAGCAGTGAAAGCGTGGGACTATACGAGCAGTACTTC. It yields the protein CASSESVGLYEQYF.